Listed below are T cell receptor beta chains from one sample, sequenced in a study of vaccination and CD4 T cells after COVID-19. One entry per CDR3 protein results from TCRdb running MiXCR on the PCR reads. The sample holds some 12,000 distinct CDR3 sequences, 55% to 75% seen once. The antigens for these receptors are not known. Sequenced material: CD4+ T cells from blood, cultured in vitro, taken before SARS-CoV-2 vaccination. These receptors originate from a human donor who had recovered from COVID-19. Each CDR3 is given with its conserved first and last residue. A D gene is named only where the DNA matches it firmly. Where a row states a size, it is once, few, many or the class of an expanded clone; other rows omit it.

d_call | j_call | clone_size | v_call | cdr3_aa | cdr3_nt
NA | TRBJ2-3 | NA | TRBV2 | CASSEGKATQYF | TGTGCCAGCAGTGAAGGGAAGGCTACGCAGTATTTT
NA | TRBJ1-5 | NA | TRBV19 | CASSTSLNQPQHF | TGTGCCAGTAGTACCTCGTTGAATCAGCCCCAGCATTTT
TRBD1 | TRBJ1-6 | NA | TRBV19 | CASSDRARNSPLHF | TGTGCCAGTTCCGACAGGGCGAGGAATTCACCCCTCCACTTT
NA | TRBJ1-2 | few | TRBV5-5 | CASSLDSGISYTF | TGTGCCAGCAGCTTGGATTCAGGTATCAGCTACACCTTC
NA | TRBJ2-5 | NA | TRBV20-1 | CSAGPGQETQYF | TGCAGTGCTGGCCCAGGCCAAGAGACCCAGTACTTC
TRBD2 | TRBJ2-5 | once | TRBV7-3 | CASSLNLAGETQYF | TGTGCCAGCAGCTTAAACCTAGCGGGAGAGACCCAGTACTTC
TRBD1 | TRBJ1-1 | few | TRBV27 | CASSPYLRDRLPNTEAFF | TGTGCCAGCAGTCCCTACCTCCGGGACAGGCTCCCGAACACTGAAGCTTTCTTT
NA | TRBJ1-1 | NA | TRBV20-1 | CSASIRLGVTEAFF | TGCAGTGCCAGCATCAGACTAGGGGTAACTGAAGCTTTCTTT
NA | TRBJ1-1 | NA | TRBV7-8 | CASSSPRAVNTEAFF | TGTGCCAGCAGCTCGCCCCGTGCGGTCAACACTGAAGCTTTCTTT
TRBD1 | TRBJ2-5 | NA | TRBV5-4 | CASSYRGKSETQYF | TGTGCCAGCAGCTACAGGGGGAAGTCAGAGACCCAGTACTTC
TRBD2 | TRBJ2-1 | NA | TRBV25-1 | CASSEPGLAGGYEQFF | TGTGCCAGCAGTGAACCGGGACTAGCGGGAGGCTATGAGCAGTTCTTC
NA | TRBJ2-2 | NA | TRBV6-2/TRBV6-3 | CASSFARVDTGELFF | TGTGCCAGCAGTTTTGCCAGGGTGGACACCGGGGAGCTGTTTTTT
TRBD1 | TRBJ1-2 | NA | TRBV20-1 | CSATKDRADGYTF | TGCAGTGCTACCAAGGACAGGGCGGATGGCTACACCTTC
NA | TRBJ2-7 | NA | TRBV24-1 | CATSDDLGGYEQYF | TGTGCCACCAGTGATGACCTCGGTGGCTACGAGCAGTACTTC
NA | TRBJ1-1 | NA | TRBV21-1 | CASSKALQEVYRGKGTEAFF | TGTGCCAGCAGCAAAGCGCTACAAGAGGTCTACAGGGGTAAGGGCACTGAAGCTTTCTTT
NA | TRBJ1-1 | NA | TRBV19 | CASSRQADTEAFF | TGTGCCAGTAGTAGACAAGCGGACACTGAAGCTTTCTTT
TRBD1 | TRBJ1-1 | NA | TRBV19 | CASADRANTEAFF | TGTGCCAGCGCGGACAGGGCGAACACTGAAGCTTTCTTT
NA | TRBJ2-3 | NA | TRBV9 | CASSYGTTDTQYF | TGTGCCAGCAGCTATGGGACAACAGATACGCAGTATTTT
NA | TRBJ1-5 | NA | TRBV19 | CARFRTTGSNQPQHF | TGTGCCAGATTTAGGACTACAGGTAGCAATCAGCCCCAGCATTTT
TRBD1 | TRBJ1-5 | NA | TRBV10-2 | CASSGGRNQPQHF | TGCGCCAGCTCAGGGGGCAGAAATCAGCCCCAGCATTTT
NA | TRBJ1-1 | once | TRBV19 | CASSLGLREAFF | TGTGCCAGTAGTTTGGGTCTGCGTGAAGCTTTCTTT
NA | TRBJ2-7 | once | TRBV6-1 | CASSDVGSYEQYF | TGTGCCAGCAGTGATGTGGGGTCCTACGAGCAGTACTTC
NA | TRBJ1-5 | few | TRBV20-1 | CSARPPAGGQPQHF | TGCAGTGCTAGGCCCCCCGCGGGAGGTCAGCCCCAGCATTTT
NA | TRBJ2-3 | NA | TRBV7-6 | CASSLGVAASTDTQYF | TGTGCCAGCAGCTTGGGAGTAGCAGCAAGCACAGATACGCAGTATTTT
TRBD2 | TRBJ2-1 | NA | TRBV7-2 | CASSLVAGGIEDNEQFF | TGTGCCAGCAGCTTAGTGGCGGGGGGAATAGAGGACAATGAGCAGTTCTTC
TRBD1 | TRBJ1-1 | NA | TRBV5-5 | CASSGAGQRNTEAFF | TGTGCCAGCAGCGGAGCGGGACAGAGGAACACTGAAGCTTTCTTT
TRBD1 | TRBJ1-1 | NA | TRBV7-2 | CASSTYRGGRREAFF | TGTGCCAGCAGCACATACAGGGGAGGACGGCGAGAAGCTTTCTTT